A selection of T cell receptor beta chains follows, all from one sample in a study of shared clonotypes between healthy human individuals. The repertoire was sequenced with immunoSEQ multiplex PCR; TCRdb's copy has only in-frame clones and lacks some. The repertoire has around 2.5 million clones, roughly 93% of them found once; the top ten carry 0.36%. The sequenced material came from naive CD4+ T cells from PBMCs. The receptors stem from a man aged 18 to 29 in good health. Some clones in this sample may be carry-over from other donors' samples. CDR3s include the opening cysteine and the closing phenylalanine or tryptophan. The order of the fields is J gene, D gene, clone size, V gene, CDR3 DNA, CDR3 protein. The D gene is left open where the match is weak. Only some rows state a clone size, as once, few, many or a class for expanded clones.

TRBJ1-1 TRBD1 . TRBV14 TGTGCCAGCAGCCCCCGACAGGGGATAAGACTGAACACTGAAGCTTTCTTT CASSPRQGIRLNTEAFF
TRBJ2-3 TRBD1 . TRBV28 TGTGCCAGCAGTTTCCCTCGGACAGGGGCGTGGGATACGCAGTATTTT CASSFPRTGAWDTQYF
TRBJ2-5 TRBD1 . TRBV5-4 TGTGCCAGCAGCCATACAGGGACAGGGGAAGAGACCCAGTACTTC CASSHTGTGEETQYF
TRBJ2-2 TRBD2 . TRBV7-7 TGTGCCAGCAGCCCGGATACTAGCGGGAGCCTCCCCGGGGAGCTGTTTTTT CASSPDTSGSLPGELFF
TRBJ1-2 TRBD1 once TRBV6-1 TGTGCCAGCAGTGAATGGAGGACAGGTAAAGGCTACACCTTC CASSEWRTGKGYTF
TRBJ2-2 . . TRBV6-4 TGTGCCAGCAGTGAAAGGTACTTGAACACCGGGGAGCTGTTTTTT CASSERYLNTGELFF
TRBJ2-1 . . TRBV10-3 TGTGCCACGAACCCTGAACTGGTCTACAATGAGCAGTTCTTC CATNPELVYNEQFF
TRBJ2-3 . . TRBV19 TGTGCCAGTAGTCCCGGGAGCACAGATACGCAGTATTTT CASSPGSTDTQYF
TRBJ2-1 TRBD2 . TRBV7-6 TGTGCCAGCAGCTTAGACCCTAGCGGGAGTACCTTGCAGTTCTTC CASSLDPSGSTLQFF
TRBJ1-4 . . TRBV25-1 TGTGCCAGCAGTCCTTACGAGGGTACCCGAGGGGTGGGTGAAAAACTGTTTTTT CASSPYEGTRGVGEKLFF
TRBJ2-7 . . TRBV4-2 TGTGCCAGCAGCCAGGGTGATCAGTACGAGCAGTACTTC CASSQGDQYEQYF
TRBJ2-5 TRBD2 . TRBV28 TGTGCCAGCAGTTTAGCGGGAGATTCGGGGGAGACCCAGTACTTC CASSLAGDSGETQYF
TRBJ2-6 . . TRBV27 TGTGCCAGGGGGCCACGGGGAGGGGCCAACGTCCTGACTTTC CARGPRGGANVLTF
TRBJ1-4 TRBD1 . TRBV19 TGTGCCAGCCATGGACAGGGGCTCGGTAATGAAAAACTGTTTTTT CASHGQGLGNEKLFF
TRBJ1-2 TRBD1 . TRBV10-3 TGTGCCATGGACAGGGGAGAAGGCTATGGCTACACCTTC CAMDRGEGYGYTF
TRBJ2-7 TRBD1 once TRBV19 TGTGCCAGTCGACCCGGGACAGGGCGCTACGAGCAGTACTTC CASRPGTGRYEQYF
TRBJ1-2 . . TRBV5-4 TGTGCCAGCCGCCTCTTAGGGGGTCGGTATGGCTACACCTTC CASRLLGGRYGYTF
TRBJ1-1 TRBD1 . TRBV28 TGTGCCAGCAGTTCACGGACAGGGCGGGACACTGAAGCTTTCTTT CASSSRTGRDTEAFF
TRBJ2-7 . . TRBV28 TGTGCCAGCAGTTTCGGTGCCCGGGGAAGGGACGAGCAGTACTTC CASSFGARGRDEQYF